Below, 5 T cell receptor beta chains from the same sample are listed, as sequenced in a study of blood T cell repertoires in COVID-19. The protocol was immunoSEQ multiplex PCR, while the TCRdb copy is restricted to in-frame clones and leaves out a portion. The sample has some 180,000 clones, about nine tenths seen once. Sequencing input: peripheral blood. These receptors all come from a man aged 70 or older with active or convalescent COVID-19.

This rearrangement joins TRBV29-1 to TRBJ2-5; 9 bases are a match to TRBD1. The CDR3 extends over 13 amino acids. Germline trimming cut 7 bases from V and 5 bases from J; bases unmatched to any gene: 8. Germline V CDR1 and CDR2: SQVTM, ANQGSEA. The CDR3 DNA follows: TGCAGCGCGACGGGACAGGGTTGGGAGACCCAGTACTTC. This encodes CSATGQGWETQYF.

The chain has TRBV5-4 and TRBJ2-3; TRBD2 matches at 7 bases. Unmatched junction bases numbered 3, after V lost 4 bases and J lost 4 bases. The CDR3 is 13 residues long. Per germline, CDR1 SGHNT and CDR2 YYREEE (reference sequence). CDR3 in amino acids: CASSPGGPDTQYF. Written as DNA, the CDR3 is TGTGCCAGCAGCCCGGGGGGTCCAGATACGCAGTATTTT. Combining the CDR3 with reference TRBV5-4 and TRBJ2-3 gives the whole variable domain ETGVTQSPTHLIKTRGQQVTLRCSSQSGHNTVSWYQQALGQGPQFIFQYYREEENGRGNFPPRFSGLQFPNYSSELNVNALELDDSALYLCASSPGGPDTQYFGPGTRLTVL.

This chain uses TRBV5-1 with TRBJ1-1; no clear D. The CDR3 length is 14 residues. V was clipped by 2 bases and J by 0 bases, with 8 bases between them. Germline values: CDR1 SGHRS, CDR2 YFSETQ. The CDR3 DNA follows: TGCGCCAGCAGCTTTACAGTGATGAACACTGAAGCTTTCTTT. Its protein product is CASSFTVMNTEAFF.

This clone was counted between two and nine times. The CDR3 region has the DNA TGCGCCAGCAGCCAAGAGGTGGGCAGAGCCTACGAGCAGTACTTC. This sequence encodes CASSQEVGRAYEQYF. The genes are TRBV4-3 and TRBJ2-7; no reliable D call. Germline V gene sequence: CDR1 LGHNA, CDR2 YSLEER. The V gene lost 0 bases and the J gene lost 2 bases, with 11 bases spanning the gap. This CDR3 has 15 residues.

The genes are TRBV20-1 and TRBJ1-2; TRBD1 matches 7 bases. The CDR3 has 10 amino acids. Germline V gives CDR1 DFQATT, CDR2 SNEGSKA (reference sequence). V trimming: 5 bases; J trimming: 14 bases; junction bases outside the gene matches: 8. Here the CDR3 DNA reads TGCAGTGCTCAGCAGGGGGGTCGGACCTTC. Protein: CSAQQGGRTF.